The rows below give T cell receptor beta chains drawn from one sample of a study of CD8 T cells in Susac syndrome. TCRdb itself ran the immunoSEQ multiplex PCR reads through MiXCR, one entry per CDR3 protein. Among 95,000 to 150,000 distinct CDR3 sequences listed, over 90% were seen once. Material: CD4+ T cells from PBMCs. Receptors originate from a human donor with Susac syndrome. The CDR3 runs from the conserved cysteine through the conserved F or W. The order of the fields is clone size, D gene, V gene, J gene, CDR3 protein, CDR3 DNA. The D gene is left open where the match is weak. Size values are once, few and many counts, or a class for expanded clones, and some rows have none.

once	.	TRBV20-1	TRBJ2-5	CSARKGYQETQYF	TGCAGTGCTAGAAAGGGCTACCAAGAGACCCAGTACTTC
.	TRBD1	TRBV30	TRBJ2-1	CAWTRWGTGGDEQFF	TGTGCCTGGACCCGGTGGGGGACAGGGGGGGATGAGCAGTTCTTC
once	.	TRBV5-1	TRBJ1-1	CASSLEVGVFGTEAFF	TGCGCCAGCAGCTTGGAGGTAGGGGTATTTGGCACTGAAGCTTTCTTT
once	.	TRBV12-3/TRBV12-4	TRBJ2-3	CASSYHHLGVSDTQYF	TGTGCCAGCAGTTACCATCACCTTGGTGTTTCAGATACGCAGTATTTT
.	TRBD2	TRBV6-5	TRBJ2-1	CASSLAGPSYNEQFF	TGTGCCAGCAGCCTAGCGGGGCCTAGCTACAATGAGCAGTTCTTC
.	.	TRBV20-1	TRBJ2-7	CSARVGPEQYF	TGCAGTGCTAGAGTCGGGCCCGAGCAGTACTTC
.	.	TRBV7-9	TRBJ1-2	CASSHDKRGYTF	TGTGCCAGCAGCCACGACAAGCGTGGCTACACCTTC
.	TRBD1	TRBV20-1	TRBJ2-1	CSARLSTGHNEQFF	TGCAGTGCAAGGCTATCGACAGGGCACAATGAGCAGTTCTTC
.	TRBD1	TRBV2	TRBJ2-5	CASSGDRVTQYF	TGTGCCAGCAGTGGGGACAGGGTGACCCAGTACTTC
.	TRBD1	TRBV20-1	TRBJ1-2	CSARWDRRLATF	TGCAGTGCTAGATGGGACAGGAGGCTTGCGACCTTC